Each of the 24 T cell receptor beta chains below was sequenced from the same sample in a study of blood T cell repertoires in COVID-19. The repertoire was sequenced with immunoSEQ multiplex PCR; TCRdb's copy has only in-frame clones and lacks some. The table has 150,000 to 200,000 clones, more than 80% seen once. The sequenced sample was peripheral blood. The origin of the receptors is a human donor in a cohort sampled during active COVID-19.

The chain links TRBV7-2 to TRBJ1-2; D not certain. Deletions cut 1 base from V and 2 bases from J, with 8 bases between. This CDR3 comprises 14 residues. From germline, CDR1 is SGHTA and CDR2 FQGNSA. CDR3 residues: CASSLGSENYGYTF. The CDR3 bases are TGTGCCAGCAGCTTAGGGTCAGAAAACTATGGCTACACCTTC.

This clone was detected once. The chain links TRBV6-1 to TRBJ1-6; maybe TRBD1 (5 bases). The CDR3 sequence is 15 residues long. The germline V gene encodes CDR1 MNHNS and CDR2 SASEGT. With 2 bases removed from V and 7 bases from J, the gap between germline ends came to 12 bases. CDR3 loop: CASSERGRENSPLHF. CDR3 nucleotides: TGTGCCAGCAGTGAAAGAGGCAGGGAAAATTCACCCCTCCACTTT.

The V call is TRBV15, the J call TRBJ2-7, with TRBD2 identical over 9 bases. The CDR3 extends over 15 amino acids. V shed 5 bases and J 3 bases; nucleotides not matched to a gene: 8. From germline, CDR1 is LNHNV and CDR2 YYDKDF (reference sequence). For the CDR3, the DNA is TGTGCCACCAGCCATAGGTCTAGCGGGAACTACGAGCAGTACTTC. Translating gives CATSHRSSGNYEQYF.

The chain employs TRBV7-9 and TRBJ2-2; 8 bases fit TRBD2. Trimming at V came to 5 bases and at J to 3 bases, leaving 8 bases not matched to a gene. CDR3 length equals 16 residues. CDR1 is SEHNR and CDR2 is FQNEAQ in the germline V gene (reference sequence). The CDR3 DNA is TGTGCCAGCAGCCCAAAGCGGGAGAGCCACACCGGGGAGCTGTTTTTT. Its protein is CASSPKRESHTGELFF.

A few counts support this clone. The chain links TRBV10-1 to TRBJ2-7; 13 positions agree with TRBD2. The junction had 8 bases not matched to a gene; V was cut back by 6 bases and J by 6 bases. The germline V gene encodes CDR1 WNHNN and CDR2 SYGVQD (reference sequence). The CDR3 has 15 residues. CDR3: CASRTSGRAYSEQYF. The CDR3 DNA reads TGCGCCAGCAGAACTAGCGGGAGGGCCTACTCCGAGCAGTACTTC.

The gene calls are TRBV12-5 and TRBJ2-3, with TRBD2 identical over 13 bases. The CDR3 covers 17 residues. V shed 5 bases, J shed 4 bases, and the junction held 9 bases outside the gene matches. The germline V gene has CDR1 LGHNT and CDR2 FRNRAP. In DNA, the CDR3 is TGTGCTAGTGGTCCAGGACTAGCGGGAGTGAGGGCAGATACGCAGTATTTT. Amino acids: CASGPGLAGVRADTQYF.

This clone was seen once. The chain carries TRBV30 and TRBJ2-1, with TRBD2 as a possible D gene (6 bases). The CDR3 spans 14 residues. In germline, CDR1 is GTSNPN, CDR2 SVGIG (reference sequence). Trimming removed 1 base from V and 4 bases from J, with 11 bases in between. CDR3 DNA sequence: TGTGCCTGGAGTGCGGCTCGGGGGTACAATGAGCAGTTCTTC. It encodes CAWSAARGYNEQFF.

The chain couples TRBV6-2 or TRBV6-3 to TRBJ2-3; 14 bases align to TRBD2. Germline CDR1 reads MNHEY; CDR2 reads SVGEGT. Germline trimming cut 0 bases from V and 7 bases from J; bases unmatched to any gene: 6. The CDR3 sequence is 17 residues long. CDR3 bases: TGTGCCAGCAGTTACTCCCAGGGACTAGCGGGAGTAAATACGCAGTATTTT. Translated, it gives CASSYSQGLAGVNTQYF.

This CDR3 reads CASSSTGTGSQPQHF. The CDR3 bases are TGTGCCAGCAGTTCGACCGGGACAGGGAGCCAGCCCCAGCATTTT. The gene calls are TRBV7-3 and TRBJ1-5; 9 positions agree with TRBD1. This CDR3 is built from 15 residues. CDR1 is SGHTA, CDR2 FQGTGA, per germline. With 6 bases clipped from V and 7 bases from J, the junction kept 10 bases outside the gene matches.

The gene calls are TRBV14 and TRBJ2-1, with D perhaps matching TRBD2 (5 bases). Trimming cost V 6 bases and J 8 bases, with 20 bases left between them. CDR3 length: 15 residues. From germline, CDR1 is SGHDN and CDR2 FVKESK. CDR3 DNA sequence: TGTGCCAGCAGTCATCGGGAAAACCTGGCCTATGAGCAGTTCTTC. It yields the protein CASSHRENLAYEQFF.

Comments on this clone: This same CDR3 is encoded by further DNA sequences in the sample. This rearrangement joins TRBV6-5 to TRBJ2-7, with TRBD1 matching 8 bases. Germline trimming cut 6 bases from V and 7 bases from J; bases unmatched to any gene: 5. Germline CDR1 reads MNHEY; CDR2 reads SVGAGI. The CDR3 is 12 residues long. The CDR3 DNA reads TGTGCCAGCAGCCGCGACAGGGGAGAGCAGTACTTC. It translates to CASSRDRGEQYF.

The chain couples TRBV5-8 to TRBJ2-2, with D unclear. V lost 9 bases to trimming and J lost 7 bases, with 13 bases between them. CDR1 is SGHTS and CDR2 is YDEGEE in the germline V gene. This CDR3 is 12 amino acids long. In nucleotides, the CDR3 is TGTGCCAACCCCAAAATCGGCGGGGAGCTGTTTTTT. This gives the protein CANPKIGGELFF.

This clone was detected once. This chain joins TRBV10-2 and TRBJ2-3; 10 nucleotides match TRBD2. With 8 bases clipped from V and 4 bases from J, the junction kept 9 bases outside the gene matches. The CDR3 extends over 15 amino acids. Germline-derived CDR1 and CDR2 are WSHSY and SAAADI. The CDR3 protein is CASQMTSGLSDTQYF. Here the CDR3 DNA reads TGCGCCAGCCAAATGACTAGCGGGTTATCAGATACGCAGTATTTT.

The chain joins TRBV5-6 to TRBJ1-1; no reliable D call. V was trimmed by 4 bases and J by 3 bases, leaving 7 bases between them. The germline gives CDR1 SGHDT, CDR2 YYEEEE. The CDR3 is made up of 12 amino acids. The CDR3 coding sequence is TGTGCCAGCAGCGACATTGACACTGAAGCTTTCTTT. Protein product: CASSDIDTEAFF.

The rearrangement links TRBV5-6 to TRBJ1-4; D gene ambiguous. Germline CDR1 and CDR2: SGHDT and YYEEEE. The CDR3 covers 16 residues. Trimming cost V 10 bases and J 8 bases, with 27 bases left between them. CDR3 sequence: CALLIAAPPSNEKLFF. The CDR3 bases are TGTGCCCTCCTCATTGCGGCACCTCCCTCGAACGAAAAACTGTTTTTT.

The table lists this clone with a count of one. This sequence joins TRBV5-1 and TRBJ2-3; D may be TRBD2 (6 bases). The germline V gene encodes CDR1 SGHRS and CDR2 YFSETQ. V lost 4 bases, J lost 2 bases, and 11 bases lay in between. The CDR3 loop spans 14 amino acids. The CDR3 reads CASSRGRPTDTQYF. CDR3 nucleotide sequence: TGCGCCAGCAGCCGGGGGAGACCCACAGATACGCAGTATTTT.

The V and J genes are TRBV7-9 and TRBJ2-7; no firm D call. The CDR3 is made up of 13 amino acids. V lost 11 bases to trimming and J lost 0 bases, with 14 bases between them. The germline CDR1 and CDR2 sequences are SEHNR and FQNEAQ (reference sequence). CDR3 in DNA: TGTGCCGTTGAAAAACGGAGCTCCTACGAGCAGTACTTC. Protein sequence: CAVEKRSSYEQYF.

This clone appeared a few times. The chain couples TRBV6-5 to TRBJ2-4, with 9 bases matching TRBD1. Germline CDR1 is MNHEY and CDR2 is SVGAGI. J gave up 1 base and V 6 bases, and 4 bases lay outside the gene matches. This CDR3 spans 15 amino acids. DNA of the CDR3: TGTGCCAGCAGGGGGACAGGGAGGGCCAAAAACATTCAGTACTTC. Its translation: CASRGTGRAKNIQYF.

This sequence joins TRBV7-6 and TRBJ2-5, with D maybe TRBD1 (6 bases). There are 14 residues in the CDR3. CDR1 is SGHVS and CDR2 is FNYEAQ in the germline V gene. V gave up 5 bases and J gave up 9 bases, with 19 bases separating them. CDR3 coding DNA: TGTGCCAGCAGCGAAACAGGGAAAAGAGACTCCCAGTACTTC. This translates into CASSETGKRDSQYF. The variable domain in full, completed from reference TRBV7-6 and TRBJ2-5, reads GAGVSQSPRYKVTKRGQDVALRCDPISGHVSLYWYRQALGQGPEFLTYFNYEAQQDKSGLPNDRFSAERPEGSISTLTIQRTEQRDSAMYRCASSETGKRDSQYFGPGTRLLVL.

This clone was counted once. The CDR3 DNA follows: TGCAGCGTAATAACCTACGAGCAGTACTTC. It specifies CSVITYEQYF. This chain connects TRBV29-1 to TRBJ2-7; D gene ambiguous. The CDR3 is made up of 10 amino acids. V was clipped by 6 bases and J by 2 bases, with 5 bases between them. Germline lookup yields CDR1 SQVTM and CDR2 ANQGSEA.

The chain has TRBV2 and TRBJ2-2, with 7 bases lining up with TRBD1. Trimming removed 11 bases from V and 0 bases from J; junction bases left unmatched: 9. CDR1 is SNHLY and CDR2 is FYNNEI in the germline V gene. This CDR3 is built from 15 residues. CDR3 DNA sequence: TGTGCCTCAAGACAGGGTCGTACGAACACCGGGGAGCTGTTTTTT. Translation gives CASRQGRTNTGELFF.

By share, this clone counts as medium-sized. The V and J genes are TRBV12-3 or TRBV12-4 and TRBJ2-1; 8 bases line up with TRBD2. This CDR3 is 13 amino acids long. The V and J ends lost 6 bases and 9 bases, in that order; junction bases with no gene match: 7. The CDR3 here is CASSRGLAFEQFF. CDR3 DNA: TGTGCCAGCAGCCGCGGACTAGCCTTTGAGCAGTTCTTC.

This clone was counted a few times. This sequence joins TRBV10-3 and TRBJ2-1, with a weak D call TRBD1 (6 bases). Germline values: CDR1 ENHRY, CDR2 SYGVKD. This CDR3 has 13 amino acids. V lost 1 base and J 9 bases, leaving 10 bases between the germline ends. As DNA, the CDR3 is TGTGCCATCAGTGAGTTGAAAGGGGGTGAGCAGTTCTTC. Amino acids: CAISELKGGEQFF.

V gene TRBV5-1 combines with J gene TRBJ1-6; no clear D. Germline CDR1 reads SGHRS; CDR2 reads YFSETQ. The CDR3 contains 15 residues. The germline V and J ends were trimmed by 4 bases and 0 bases, with 8 bases remaining between them. The CDR3 here is CASSLQSSYNSPLHF. CDR3 DNA sequence: TGCGCCAGCAGCCTACAGAGCTCCTATAATTCACCCCTCCACTTT. The whole variable domain, filled in from reference TRBV5-1 and TRBJ1-6, reads KAGVTQTPRYLIKTRGQQVTLSCSPISGHRSVSWYQQTPGQGLQFLFEYFSETQRNKGNFPGRFSGRQFSNSRSEMNVSTLELGDSALYLCASSLQSSYNSPLHFGNGTRLTVT.